This TCR beta chain derives from a study of shared clonotypes between healthy human individuals. Study-level background: Researchers assigned three CD4 naive, three CD4 memory, two CD8 naive and one CD8 memory plate to each donor. Study conclusions and caveats: Clonotype sharing across donors was expected to vary with sequencing depth. Naive CD4 clonotype sharing across a few donors was 4.5% to 6%. In contrast to clonotypes shared by all four donors, non-shared clonotypes had lower generation probabilities.

A remark on this clone: Its target is unknown.

CDR1 is SGHRS, CDR2 YFSETQ, per germline. The CDR3 consists of 14 residues. V lost 3 bases and J lost 6; bases outside the gene matches: 6. The table came from immunoSEQ multiplex PCR; TCRdb's copy has only in-frame clones and leaves some out. The repertoire holds about 230,000 clones, about 65% seen once, with approximately 12% in the top ten. The sample consisted of memory CD4+ T cells sorted from blood. Subset described: CD45RA-negative fraction. The TCR was taken from a man in his thirties or forties in good health. The J gene is TRBJ1-1, the V gene TRBV5-1; 9 bases line up with TRBD1. The CDR3 nucleotides are TGCGCCAGCAGCTGGGGGGACAGGGAGTCTGAAGCTTTCTTT. Translating gives CASSWGDRESEAFF.